This TCR beta chain is drawn from a study of shared clonotypes between healthy human individuals. Libraries were prepared by immunoSEQ multiplex PCR; TCRdb keeps only in-frame clonotypes and omits some of them. The table includes approximately 2.5 million clones, 93% detected once. This CDR3 is built from 13 residues. Germline V gene data show CDR1 as SGHNT and CDR2 as YYREEE (reference sequence). V gave up 3 bases and J gave up 6 bases, with 13 bases separating them. This clonotype was sampled from a young man in good health. Some clones in this sample may be carry-over from other donors' samples. This rearrangement joins TRBV5-4 to TRBJ2-7; tentative D call: TRBD1 (5 bases). Sequencing was performed on naive CD4+ T cells from PBMCs. Subset in this sample: CD45RA+ positively selected. The CDR3 spells CASSSTFRAEQYF. The DNA of the CDR3 is TGTGCCAGCAGCTCGACATTCAGGGCCGAGCAGTACTTC.